Listed here are 22 T cell receptor beta chains from one sample, sequenced in a study of blood T cell repertoires in COVID-19. The method was immunoSEQ multiplex PCR; TCRdb's version includes in-frame clones alone and lacks a portion of them. The table records about 260,000 clones, less than 90% of them present only once. The material sequenced was peripheral blood. These receptors were collected from a man aged 55-75 years with acute or convalescent COVID-19.

Concerning this clone: The same CDR3 is also encoded by other DNA sequences in this sample. This sequence joins TRBV11-3 and TRBJ2-7; 14 positions agree with TRBD2. The CDR3 sequence is 14 residues long. Germline V gene sequence: CDR1 SGHNT, CDR2 YENEEA. The V and J ends lost 4 bases and 6 bases, in that order; junction bases with no gene match: 2. The CDR3 sequence is CASSSGLAGVEQYF. In DNA form, the CDR3 reads TGTGCCAGCAGCTCGGGACTAGCGGGAGTCGAGCAGTACTTC.

This clone was counted only a few times. The chain employs TRBV6-1 and TRBJ2-7, with 11 bases aligning to TRBD1. The V gene end was trimmed by 0 bases and the J gene end by 5 bases; junction bases not matched to a gene: 3. CDR1 is MNHNS, CDR2 SASEGT, per germline. The CDR3 has 15 residues. The CDR3 loop is CASSEAGTGGNEQYF. DNA of the CDR3: TGTGCCAGCAGTGAAGCCGGGACAGGGGGTAACGAGCAGTACTTC.

The rearrangement uses TRBV5-1 and TRBJ2-7, with 10 bases matching TRBD1. The ends lost 7 bases at V and 10 bases at J; junction bases unmatched: 8. From germline, CDR1 is SGHRS and CDR2 YFSETQ. The CDR3 spans 12 residues. The CDR3 reads CASSGQGMSQYF. The DNA for the CDR3 is TGCGCCAGCTCGGGACAGGGGATGAGTCAGTACTTC. Full variable domain (remainder filled in from reference TRBV5-1 and TRBJ2-7): KAGVTQTPRYLIKTRGQQVTLSCSPISGHRSVSWYQQTPGQGLQFLFEYFSETQRNKGNFPGRFSGRQFSNSRSEMNVSTLELGDSALYLCASSGQGMSQYFGPGTRLTVT.

The V and J genes are TRBV18 and TRBJ2-2; maybe TRBD2 (6 bases). This CDR3 is built from 15 residues. Trimming took 2 bases from V and 2 from J, leaving 9 bases between them. Germline CDR1 is KGHSH and CDR2 is LQKENI. Here the CDR3 reads CASSPEGLNTGELFF. The DNA for the CDR3 is TGTGCCAGCTCACCAGAGGGACTTAACACCGGGGAGCTGTTTTTT.

The V call is TRBV28, the J call TRBJ2-5, with 7 bases aligning to TRBD2. V was clipped by 6 bases and J by 4 bases; unmatched bases: 5. The CDR3 has 13 residues. CDR1 is MDHEN, CDR2 SYDVKM, per germline. This CDR3 reads CASRGGGGETQYF. The CDR3 coding sequence is TGTGCCAGCAGGGGTGGCGGGGGAGAGACCCAGTACTTC. Together with reference TRBV28 and TRBJ2-5, the CDR3 gives the full variable domain: DVKVTQSSRYLVKRTGEKVFLECVQDMDHENMFWYRQDPGLGLRLIYFSYDVKMKEKGDIPEGYSVSREKKERFSLILESASTNQTSMYLCASRGGGGETQYFGPGTRLLVL.

The rearrangement joins TRBV10-3 to TRBJ2-1; 14 bases line up with TRBD2. V gave up 5 bases and J gave up 7 bases; unmatched junction bases: 13. There are 18 residues in the CDR3. Germline V gene sequence: CDR1 ENHRY, CDR2 SYGVKD. CDR3: CAISPTSGRVPTGNEQFF. CDR3 DNA: TGTGCCATCAGTCCGACTAGCGGGAGGGTCCCTACGGGGAATGAGCAGTTCTTC.

The chain links TRBV6-5 to TRBJ1-1; D is perhaps TRBD1 (5 bases). V was shortened by 0 bases and J by 5 bases, with 13 bases between the two germline ends. The CDR3 is 15 residues long. CDR1 and CDR2 from the germline V gene are MNHEY and SVGAGI. CDR3 residues: CASSYSISGDTEAFF. CDR3 coding DNA: TGTGCCAGCAGTTACTCGATTTCGGGGGATACTGAAGCTTTCTTT.

The J gene is TRBJ2-2, the V gene TRBV25-1; 7 nucleotides align to TRBD2. The J segment lost 0 bases and the V segment lost 3 bases, leaving 7 bases of the junction unmatched. Germline V gene sequence: CDR1 MGHDK, CDR2 SYGVNS. The CDR3 is 17 amino acids. The DNA of the CDR3 is TGTGCCAGCAGTGAGGGGGGAGGGAAGGCGAACACCGGGGAGCTGTTTTTT. Its translation: CASSEGGGKANTGELFF.

The J gene is TRBJ1-6, the V gene TRBV27, with TRBD1 matching over 9 bases. V dropped 3 bases and J dropped 9; count of bases not matched to a gene: 9. Per the germline V gene, CDR1 is MNHEY and CDR2 is SMNVEV (reference sequence). The CDR3 spans 16 residues. CDR3 bases: TGTGCCAGCAGTTTTCGAACAGGGGGCAAGGGTTCACCCCTCCACTTT. Protein product: CASSFRTGGKGSPLHF.

This chain links TRBV20-1 with TRBJ1-1; D is possibly TRBD1 (5 bases). The CDR3 covers 14 residues. The germline V gene encodes CDR1 DFQATT and CDR2 SNEGSKA (reference sequence). V was clipped by 3 bases and J by 0 bases, with 11 bases between them. Here the CDR3 DNA reads TGCAGTGCTAGTAGGGGCGGAATGAACACTGAAGCTTTCTTT. Translation gives CSASRGGMNTEAFF.

The rearrangement uses TRBV10-1 and TRBJ1-4; maybe TRBD1 (5 bases). The V gene's germline CDR1 is WNHNN and CDR2 SYGVQD (reference sequence). Between the trimmed V and J ends, which lost 6 bases and 12 bases, there was a span of 20 bases. The CDR3 spans 14 residues. CDR3 sequence: CASSKQAPEGELFF. In nucleotides, the CDR3 is TGCGCCAGCAGCAAACAGGCCCCCGAAGGGGAACTGTTTTTT.

This clone has just a few counts. This rearrangement joins TRBV12-3 or TRBV12-4 to TRBJ2-5; 8 bases line up with TRBD1. This CDR3 has 13 amino acids. V lost 8 bases, J lost 3 bases, and 5 bases stayed unmatched. In DNA form, the CDR3 reads TGTGCCAGCGGCAGGGGGCGAGAAGAGACCCAGTACTTC. Translating gives CASGRGREETQYF.

The chain joins TRBV11-2 to TRBJ2-3; D is unclear. Germline assignment: CDR1 SGHAT and CDR2 FQNNGV. V was pared by 2 bases and J by 2 bases, with 2 bases between. The CDR3 has 12 residues. The CDR3 nucleotides are TGTGCCAGCAGCTTATACACAGATACGCAGTATTTT. Translation: CASSLYTDTQYF.

This clone was observed a single time. The chain combines TRBV5-1 with TRBJ2-7; 14 bases align to TRBD2. Germline V CDR1 and CDR2: SGHRS, YFSETQ. This CDR3 is 16 amino acids long. The J segment lost 6 bases and the V segment lost 0 bases, leaving 5 bases of the junction unmatched. The CDR3 region has the DNA TGCGCCAGCAGCTTGGTACAGGGACTAGCGGGAGTCGAGCAGTACTTC. It translates to CASSLVQGLAGVEQYF.

The chain couples TRBV10-1 to TRBJ2-5; 7 bases map to TRBD2. The CDR3 sequence is 15 residues long. V trimming: 2 bases; J trimming: 1 base; junction bases outside the gene matches: 4. The V gene's germline CDR1 is WNHNN and CDR2 SYGVQD (reference sequence). CDR3 in amino acids: CASSEDRGGQETQYF. CDR3 coding DNA: TGCGCCAGCAGTGAGGATCGCGGGGGCCAAGAGACCCAGTACTTC.

CDR3 coding DNA: TGTGCCAGCAGTAGCTTTGGGGCGAACACTGAAGCTTTCTTT. It yields the protein CASSSFGANTEAFF. The chain joins TRBV6-2 or TRBV6-3 to TRBJ1-1, with D tentatively TRBD1 (5 bases). Trimming removed 5 bases at V and 1 base at J, with 11 bases between. Germline CDR1 reads MNHEY; CDR2 reads SVGEGT. The length of the CDR3 is 14 residues.

CDR3 sequence reads: CASSLPQVQETQYF. DNA for the CDR3: TGTGCCAGCAGTTTACCACAGGTCCAAGAGACCCAGTACTTC. The V call is TRBV27, the J call TRBJ2-5; D perhaps matches TRBD1 (5 bases). The CDR3 has 14 residues. V gave up 2 bases and J gave up 1 base, with 8 bases separating them. The V gene's germline CDR1 is MNHEY and CDR2 SMNVEV (reference sequence).

The chain joins TRBV2 to TRBJ2-2; the D gene is possibly TRBD2 (7 bases). The germline V gene has CDR1 SNHLY and CDR2 FYNNEI. The CDR3 consists of 16 residues. Trimming pared 6 bases from V and 3 bases from J, leaving 17 bases between. The CDR3 bases are TGTGCCAGCAGCCGTATTGGGGGGGCGGACACCGGGGAGCTGTTTTTT. It specifies CASSRIGGADTGELFF.

The chain has TRBV6-5 and TRBJ1-5; 9 nucleotides line up with TRBD1. The CDR3 contains 14 residues. V lost 7 bases, J lost 4 bases, and 5 bases stayed unmatched. From germline, CDR1 is MNHEY and CDR2 SVGAGI. The CDR3 loop reads CASTGTGNNQPQHF. The CDR3, as DNA: TGTGCCAGCACTGGGACAGGGAATAATCAGCCCCAGCATTTT.

The genes are TRBV6-5 and TRBJ1-1, with a tentative D call TRBD1 (5 bases). Germline V CDR1 and CDR2: MNHEY, SVGAGI. CDR3 length: 13 amino acids. The ends were cut back, 7 bases at V and 1 base at J, with 10 bases in the middle. CDR3 in DNA: TGTGCCAGCAACCTACAGGAGAACACTGAAGCTTTCTTT. This codes for CASNLQENTEAFF.

The V gene is TRBV7-9, the J gene TRBJ1-1; 9 bases fit TRBD1. The V gene end was trimmed by 2 bases and the J gene end by 5 bases; junction bases not matched to a gene: 15. The CDR3 runs to 18 residues. The germline CDR1 and CDR2 sequences are SEHNR and FQNEAQ (reference sequence). The CDR3 here is CASSLRGPGLTGGTEAFF. The CDR3 DNA reads TGTGCCAGCAGCTTAAGAGGGCCCGGCTTGACAGGGGGTACTGAAGCTTTCTTT.

The V gene is TRBV6-4, the J gene TRBJ1-2; 8 bases align to TRBD1. Germline CDR1 MRHNA, CDR2 SNTAGT. The V segment lost 8 bases and the J segment 6 bases; nucleotides outside the gene matches: 8. This CDR3 is 13 amino acids long. CDR3 in DNA: TGTGCCAGCCAAGACAGGGGACGCCATGGCTACACCTTC. Amino acid sequence: CASQDRGRHGYTF.